This T cell receptor beta chain was identified in a study of T cell changes during pregnancy in multiple sclerosis. TCRdb's copy holds only in-frame clones and misses some; the assay was immunoSEQ multiplex PCR. The sample consists of tens of thousands of clones, just over 90% of them appearing once. This clone was seen only a few times. This CDR3 has 14 residues. Trimming stripped 6 bases from V and 6 bases from J, with 17 bases between. Germline V gene sequence: CDR1 MNHEY, CDR2 SMNVEV (reference sequence). The chain recombines TRBV27 with TRBJ1-1, with D maybe TRBD1 (6 bases). Sequencing was performed on CD4+ T cells from peripheral blood mononuclear cells, taken before pregnancy. The receptor was isolated from a female donor with multiple sclerosis, enrolled in a pregnancy study. CDR3 DNA: TGTGCCAGCAGAAGACAGGTGGATGGCTCTGAAGCTTTCTTT. It yields the protein CASRRQVDGSEAFF.